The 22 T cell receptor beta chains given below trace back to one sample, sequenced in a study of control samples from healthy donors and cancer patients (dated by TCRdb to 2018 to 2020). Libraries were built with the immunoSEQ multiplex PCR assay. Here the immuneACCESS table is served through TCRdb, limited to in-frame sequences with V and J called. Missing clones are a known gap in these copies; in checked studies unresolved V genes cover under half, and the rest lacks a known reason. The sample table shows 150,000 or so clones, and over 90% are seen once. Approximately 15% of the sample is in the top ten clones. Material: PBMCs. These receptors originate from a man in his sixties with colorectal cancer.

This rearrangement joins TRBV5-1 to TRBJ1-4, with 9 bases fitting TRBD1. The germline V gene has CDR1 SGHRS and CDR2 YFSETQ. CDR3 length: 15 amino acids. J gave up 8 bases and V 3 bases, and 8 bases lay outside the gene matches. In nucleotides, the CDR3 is TGCGCCAGCAGCTCGTCCGGGACAGGGTCAGAAAAACTGTTTTTT. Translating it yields CASSSSGTGSEKLFF.

The CDR3 DNA sequence: TGTGCCAGCAGCCCCAGATACGGGACAGGGGGAACAGATACGCAGTATTTT. Translated, it gives CASSPRYGTGGTDTQYF. The gene calls are TRBV5-8 and TRBJ2-3; 11 bases fit TRBD1. CDR1 and CDR2 (germline): SGHTS, YDEGEE. The CDR3 runs 17 residues. V shed 4 bases, J shed 3 bases, and the junction held 10 bases outside the gene matches.

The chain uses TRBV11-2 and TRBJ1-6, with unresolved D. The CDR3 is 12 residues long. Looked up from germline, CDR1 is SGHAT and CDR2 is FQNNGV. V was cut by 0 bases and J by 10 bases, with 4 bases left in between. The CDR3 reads CASSLDISPLHF. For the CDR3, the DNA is TGTGCCAGCAGCTTAGATATCTCACCCCTCCACTTT.

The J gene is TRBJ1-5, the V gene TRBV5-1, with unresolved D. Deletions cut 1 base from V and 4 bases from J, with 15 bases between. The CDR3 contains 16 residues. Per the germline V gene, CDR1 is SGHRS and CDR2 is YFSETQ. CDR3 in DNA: TGCGCCAGCAGCTTGTCCGGAGCCGGCGGGAATCAGCCCCAGCATTTT. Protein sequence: CASSLSGAGGNQPQHF.

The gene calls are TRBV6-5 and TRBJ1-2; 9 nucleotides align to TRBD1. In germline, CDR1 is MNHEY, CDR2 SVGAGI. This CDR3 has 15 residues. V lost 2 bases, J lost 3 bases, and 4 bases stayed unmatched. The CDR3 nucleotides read TGTGCCAGCAGTTACGGGACAGGGAATGACTATGGCTACACCTTC. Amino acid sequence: CASSYGTGNDYGYTF.

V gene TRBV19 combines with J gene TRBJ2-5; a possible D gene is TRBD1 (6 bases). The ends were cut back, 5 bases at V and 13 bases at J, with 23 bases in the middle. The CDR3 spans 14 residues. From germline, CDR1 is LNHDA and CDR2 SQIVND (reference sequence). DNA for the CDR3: TGTGCCAGTAGTTTCATCCCTCCGGGACAAAGTTTGTACTTC. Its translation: CASSFIPPGQSLYF. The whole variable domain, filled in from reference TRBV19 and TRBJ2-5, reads DGGITQSPKYLFRKEGQNVTLSCEQNLNHDAMYWYRQDPGQGLRLIYYSQIVNDFQKGDIAEGYSVSREKKESFPLTVTSAQKNPTAFYLCASSFIPPGQSLYFGPGTRLLVL.

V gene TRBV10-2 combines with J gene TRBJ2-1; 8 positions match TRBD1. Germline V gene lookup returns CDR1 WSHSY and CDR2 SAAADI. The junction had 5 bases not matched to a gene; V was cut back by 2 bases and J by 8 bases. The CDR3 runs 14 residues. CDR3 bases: TGCGCCAGCAGTGAGAGGACAGGGAAGGATGAGCAGTTCTTC. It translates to CASSERTGKDEQFF.

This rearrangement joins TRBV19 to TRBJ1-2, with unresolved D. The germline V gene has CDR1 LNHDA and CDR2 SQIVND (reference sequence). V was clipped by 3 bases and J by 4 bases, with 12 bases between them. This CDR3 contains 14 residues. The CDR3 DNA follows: TGTGCCAGTAGTATGGGTCCAGAGATCTATGGCTACACCTTC. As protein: CASSMGPEIYGYTF.

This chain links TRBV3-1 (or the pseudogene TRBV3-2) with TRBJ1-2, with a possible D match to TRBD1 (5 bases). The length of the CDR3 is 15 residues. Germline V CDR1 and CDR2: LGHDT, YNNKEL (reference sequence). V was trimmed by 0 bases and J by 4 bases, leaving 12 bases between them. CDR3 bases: TGTGCCAGCAGCCAAGACTGGGGGGAGGGCTATGGCTACACCTTC. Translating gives CASSQDWGEGYGYTF.

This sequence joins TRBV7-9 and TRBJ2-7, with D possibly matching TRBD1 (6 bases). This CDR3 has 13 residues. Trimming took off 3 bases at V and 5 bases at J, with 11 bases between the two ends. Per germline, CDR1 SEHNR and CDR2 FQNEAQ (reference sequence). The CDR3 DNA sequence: TGTGCCAGCAGCTTTACAGGGTCGGACGAGCAGTACTTC. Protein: CASSFTGSDEQYF.

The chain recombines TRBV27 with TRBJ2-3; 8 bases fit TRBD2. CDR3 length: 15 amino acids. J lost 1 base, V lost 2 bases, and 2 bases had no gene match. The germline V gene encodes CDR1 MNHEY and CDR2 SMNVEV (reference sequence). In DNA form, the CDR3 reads TGTGCCAGCAGTTTAGAAGCGGGGGGCACAGATACGCAGTATTTT. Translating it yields CASSLEAGGTDTQYF.

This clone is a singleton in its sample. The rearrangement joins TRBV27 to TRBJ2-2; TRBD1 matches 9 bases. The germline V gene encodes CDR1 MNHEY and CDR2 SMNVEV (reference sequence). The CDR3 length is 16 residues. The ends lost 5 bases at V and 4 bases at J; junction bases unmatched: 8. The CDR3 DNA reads TGTGCCAGCAGTATCGGACAGGGGTTCTCCACCGGGGAGCTGTTTTTT. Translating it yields CASSIGQGFSTGELFF.

The CDR3 sequence: CASTEQTGSYGYTF. The CDR3 DNA is TGCGCCAGCACCGAGCAGACAGGGAGCTATGGCTACACCTTC. The rearrangement uses TRBV5-1 and TRBJ1-2; TRBD1 matches 7 bases. Germline V gives CDR1 SGHRS, CDR2 YFSETQ. The CDR3 has 14 residues. Trimming cost V 6 bases and J 4 bases; bases outside gene matches: 9.

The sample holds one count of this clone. The CDR3: CASSSSGTYNSPLHF. The CDR3 nucleotides read TGTGCCAGCAGTAGTTCCGGGACCTATAATTCACCCCTCCACTTT. The chain recombines TRBV27 with TRBJ1-6, with no clear D. With 5 bases removed from V and 2 bases from J, the gap between germline ends came to 10 bases. The germline CDR1 and CDR2 sequences are MNHEY and SMNVEV (reference sequence). CDR3 length equals 15 residues.

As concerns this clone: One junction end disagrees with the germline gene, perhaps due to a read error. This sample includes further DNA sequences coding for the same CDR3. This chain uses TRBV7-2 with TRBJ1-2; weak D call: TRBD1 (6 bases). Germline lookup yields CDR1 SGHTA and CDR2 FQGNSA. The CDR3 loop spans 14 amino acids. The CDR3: CASSLNGGAEGWTF. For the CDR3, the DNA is TGTGCTAGCAGCCTCAATGGGGGGGCTGAGGGGTGGACCTTC.

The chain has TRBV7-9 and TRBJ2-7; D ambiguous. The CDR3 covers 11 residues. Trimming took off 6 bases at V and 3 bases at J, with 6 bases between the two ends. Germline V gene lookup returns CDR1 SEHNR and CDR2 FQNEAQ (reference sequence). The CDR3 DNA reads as TGTGCCAGCAGTCAGGACTACGAGCAGTACTTC. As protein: CASSQDYEQYF. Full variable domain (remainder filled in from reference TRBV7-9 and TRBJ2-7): DTGVSQNPRHKITKRGQNVTFRCDPISEHNRLYWYRQTLGQGPEFLTYFQNEAQLEKSRLLSDRFSAERPKGSFSTLEIQRTEQGDSAMYLCASSQDYEQYFGPGTRLTVT.

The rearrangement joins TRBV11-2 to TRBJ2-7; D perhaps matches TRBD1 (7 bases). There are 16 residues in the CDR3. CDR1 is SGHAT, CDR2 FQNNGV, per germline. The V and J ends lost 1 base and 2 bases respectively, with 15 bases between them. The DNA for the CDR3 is TGTGCCAGCAGCTTAGTGGCGGGACAGCCGACCTACGAGCAGTACTTC. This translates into CASSLVAGQPTYEQYF.

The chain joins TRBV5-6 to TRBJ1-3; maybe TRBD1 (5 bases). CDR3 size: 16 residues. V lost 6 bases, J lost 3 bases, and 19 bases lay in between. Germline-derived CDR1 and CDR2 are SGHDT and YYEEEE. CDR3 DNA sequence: TGTGCCAGCACCCAGAATTTCGGGACGGGTGGAAACACCATATATTTT. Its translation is CASTQNFGTGGNTIYF.

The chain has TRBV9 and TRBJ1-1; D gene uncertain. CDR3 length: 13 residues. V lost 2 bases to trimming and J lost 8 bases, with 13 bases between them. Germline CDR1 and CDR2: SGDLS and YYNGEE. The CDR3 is CASSVNEGREAFF. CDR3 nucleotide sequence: TGTGCCAGCAGCGTTAATGAAGGGAGGGAAGCTTTCTTT.

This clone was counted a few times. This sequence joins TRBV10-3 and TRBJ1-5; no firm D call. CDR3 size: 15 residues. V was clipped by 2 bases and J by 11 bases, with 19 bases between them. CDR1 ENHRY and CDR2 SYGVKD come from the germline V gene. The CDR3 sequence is CAISEASTPSGAQHF. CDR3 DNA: TGTGCCATCAGTGAGGCATCTACCCCTAGCGGAGCCCAGCATTTT.

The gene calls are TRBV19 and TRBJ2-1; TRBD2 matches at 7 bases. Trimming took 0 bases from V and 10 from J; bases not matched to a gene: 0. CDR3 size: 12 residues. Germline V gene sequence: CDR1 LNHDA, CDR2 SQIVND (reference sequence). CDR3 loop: CASSIEGGEQFF. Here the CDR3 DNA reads TGTGCCAGTAGTATAGAGGGGGGGGAGCAGTTCTTC.

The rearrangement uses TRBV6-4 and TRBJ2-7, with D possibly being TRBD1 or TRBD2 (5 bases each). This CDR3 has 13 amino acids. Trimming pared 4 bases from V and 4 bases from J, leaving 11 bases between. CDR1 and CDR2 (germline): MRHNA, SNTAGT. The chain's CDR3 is CASSVGEGYEQYF. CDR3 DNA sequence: TGTGCCAGCAGTGTGGGGGAAGGGTACGAGCAGTACTTC.